This TCR beta chain was sequenced for a study of Ad26.COV2.S vaccination and SARS-CoV-2 variants. Treatment denoted: some 19 received Ad26.COV2.S at low or high dose, single or two shots; roughly 5 received placebo; per-sample allocation not given. Sampling happened 63 days after the first vaccine or placebo injection. Sequenced by immunoSEQ multiplex PCR; TCRdb stores in-frame clones only, minus some. Found here are 510,000 or so clones, roughly 85% of them singletons; the top ten hold 9.5% to 15%. This CDR3 spans 13 amino acids. The V and J ends lost 2 bases and 4 bases respectively, with 8 bases between them. The germline V gene has CDR1 MDHEN and CDR2 SYDVKM.

The origin of this receptor is a person aged 18-60 years who received the Ad26.COV2.S COVID-19 vaccine or a placebo. Source: peripheral blood, taken in a trial of Ad26.COV2.S vaccine versus placebo. The chain employs TRBV28 and TRBJ2-5; no definite D call. The CDR3 protein is CASSLLALETQYF. CDR3 coding DNA: TGTGCCAGCAGTTTACTGGCGCTAGAGACCCAGTACTTC. Full variable domain (remainder filled in from reference TRBV28 and TRBJ2-5): DVKVTQSSRYLVKRTGEKVFLECVQDMDHENMFWYRQDPGLGLRLIYFSYDVKMKEKGDIPEGYSVSREKKERFSLILESASTNQTSMYLCASSLLALETQYFGPGTRLLVL.